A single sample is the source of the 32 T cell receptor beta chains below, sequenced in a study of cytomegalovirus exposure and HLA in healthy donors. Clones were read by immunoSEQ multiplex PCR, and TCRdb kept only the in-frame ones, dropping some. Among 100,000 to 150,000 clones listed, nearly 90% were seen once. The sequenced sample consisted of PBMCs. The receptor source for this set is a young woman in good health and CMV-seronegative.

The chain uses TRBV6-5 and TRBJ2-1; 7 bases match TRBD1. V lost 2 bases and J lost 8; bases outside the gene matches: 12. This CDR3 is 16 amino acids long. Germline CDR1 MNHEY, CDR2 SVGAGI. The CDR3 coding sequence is TGTGCCAGCAGTTACCCAACGAATGGACAGGTCGATGAGCAGTTCTTC. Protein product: CASSYPTNGQVDEQFF.

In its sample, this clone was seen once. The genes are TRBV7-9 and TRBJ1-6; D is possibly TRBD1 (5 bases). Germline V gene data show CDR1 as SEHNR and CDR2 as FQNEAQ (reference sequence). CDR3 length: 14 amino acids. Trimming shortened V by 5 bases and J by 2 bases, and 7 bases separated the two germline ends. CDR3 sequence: CASSAGPYNSPLHF. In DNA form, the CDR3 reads TGTGCCAGCAGCGCGGGACCCTATAATTCACCCCTCCACTTT. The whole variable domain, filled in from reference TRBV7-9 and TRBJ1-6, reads DTGVSQNPRHKITKRGQNVTFRCDPISEHNRLYWYRQTLGQGPEFLTYFQNEAQLEKSRLLSDRFSAERPKGSFSTLEIQRTEQGDSAMYLCASSAGPYNSPLHFGNGTRLTVT.

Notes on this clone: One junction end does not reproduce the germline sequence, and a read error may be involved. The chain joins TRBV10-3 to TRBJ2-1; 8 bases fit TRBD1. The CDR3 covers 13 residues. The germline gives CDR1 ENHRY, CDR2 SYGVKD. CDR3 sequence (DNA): TGTGCCATCACTGAGACAGGGGACAATGAGCAGTTCTTC. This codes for CAITETGDNEQFF.

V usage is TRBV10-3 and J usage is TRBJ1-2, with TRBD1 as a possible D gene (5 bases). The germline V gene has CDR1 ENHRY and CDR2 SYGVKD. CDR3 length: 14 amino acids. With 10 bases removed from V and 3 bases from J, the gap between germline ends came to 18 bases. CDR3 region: CATNHPGTDYGYTF. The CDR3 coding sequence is TGTGCCACTAATCATCCCGGGACTGACTATGGCTACACCTTC.

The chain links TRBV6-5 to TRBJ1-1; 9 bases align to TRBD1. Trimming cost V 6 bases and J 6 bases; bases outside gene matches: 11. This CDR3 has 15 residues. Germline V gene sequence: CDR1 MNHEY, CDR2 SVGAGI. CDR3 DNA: TGTGCCAGCAGCCCCCGAACAGGGGGCATATCTGAAGCTTTCTTT. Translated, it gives CASSPRTGGISEAFF.

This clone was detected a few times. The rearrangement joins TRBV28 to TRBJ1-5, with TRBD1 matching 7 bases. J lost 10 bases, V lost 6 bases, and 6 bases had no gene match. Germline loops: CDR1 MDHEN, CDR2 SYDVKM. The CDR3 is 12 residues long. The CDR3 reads CASSPGQPPQHF. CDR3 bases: TGTGCCAGCAGCCCGGGACAGCCACCCCAGCATTTT.

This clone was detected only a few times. The CDR3 region has the DNA TGTGCCAGCAGTGAATTTCTGGGCCGCAGGGAAAAACTGTTTTTT. It specifies CASSEFLGRREKLFF. The chain uses TRBV6-1 and TRBJ1-4; D not resolved. The ends were cut back, 2 bases at V and 8 bases at J, with 15 bases in the middle. There are 15 residues in the CDR3. Germline loops: CDR1 MNHNS, CDR2 SASEGT.

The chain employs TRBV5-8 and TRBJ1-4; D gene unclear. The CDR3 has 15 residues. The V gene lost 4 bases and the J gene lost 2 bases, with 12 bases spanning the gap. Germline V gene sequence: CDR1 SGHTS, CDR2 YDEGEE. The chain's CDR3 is CASSHGEQTNEKLFF. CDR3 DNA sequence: TGTGCCAGCAGCCATGGGGAGCAGACTAATGAAAAACTGTTTTTT.

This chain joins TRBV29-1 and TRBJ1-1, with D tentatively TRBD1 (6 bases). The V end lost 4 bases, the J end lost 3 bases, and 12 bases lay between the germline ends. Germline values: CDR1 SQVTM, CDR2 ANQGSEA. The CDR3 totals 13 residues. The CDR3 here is CSVGYRDDTEAFF. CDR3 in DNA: TGCAGCGTTGGATACAGGGACGACACTGAAGCTTTCTTT. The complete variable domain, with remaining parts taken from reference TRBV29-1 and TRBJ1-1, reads SAVISQKPSRDICQRGTSLTIQCQVDSQVTMMFWYRQQPGQSLTLIATANQGSEATYESGFVIDKFPISRPNLTFSTLTVSNMSPEDSSIYLCSVGYRDDTEAFFGQGTRLTVV.

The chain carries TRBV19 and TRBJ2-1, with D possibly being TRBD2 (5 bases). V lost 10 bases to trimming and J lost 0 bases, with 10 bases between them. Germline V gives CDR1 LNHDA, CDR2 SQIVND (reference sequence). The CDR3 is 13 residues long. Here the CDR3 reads CATEGHSYNEQFF. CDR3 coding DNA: TGTGCCACCGAGGGTCACTCCTACAATGAGCAGTTCTTC.

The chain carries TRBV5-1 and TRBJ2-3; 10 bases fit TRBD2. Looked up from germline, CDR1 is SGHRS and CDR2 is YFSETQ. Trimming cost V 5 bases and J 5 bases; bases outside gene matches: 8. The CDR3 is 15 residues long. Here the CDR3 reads CASRPSGGAKDTQYF. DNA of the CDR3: TGCGCCAGCAGACCCAGCGGGGGGGCGAAAGATACGCAGTATTTT.

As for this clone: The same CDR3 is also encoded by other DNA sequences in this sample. CDR3 in amino acids: CASSLPGLNTEAFF. Here the CDR3 DNA reads TGTGCCAGCAGCTTACCCGGTCTGAACACTGAAGCTTTCTTT. The J gene is TRBJ1-1, the V gene TRBV7-9, with D unresolved. Germline CDR1 is SEHNR and CDR2 is FQNEAQ (reference sequence). The CDR3 is 14 amino acids. The ends were cut back, 2 bases at V and 0 bases at J, with 7 bases in the middle.

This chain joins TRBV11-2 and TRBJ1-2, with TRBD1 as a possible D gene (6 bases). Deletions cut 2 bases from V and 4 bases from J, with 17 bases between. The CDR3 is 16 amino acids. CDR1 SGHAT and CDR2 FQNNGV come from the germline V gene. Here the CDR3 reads CASSLSLQGTSYGYTF. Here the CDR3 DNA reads TGTGCCAGCAGCTTATCTCTTCAGGGGACCAGCTATGGCTACACCTTC. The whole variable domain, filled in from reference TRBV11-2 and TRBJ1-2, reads EAGVAQSPRYKIIEKRQSVAFWCNPISGHATLYWYQQILGQGPKLLIQFQNNGVVDDSQLPKDRFSAERLKGVDSTLKIQPAKLEDSAVYLCASSLSLQGTSYGYTFGSGTRLTVV.

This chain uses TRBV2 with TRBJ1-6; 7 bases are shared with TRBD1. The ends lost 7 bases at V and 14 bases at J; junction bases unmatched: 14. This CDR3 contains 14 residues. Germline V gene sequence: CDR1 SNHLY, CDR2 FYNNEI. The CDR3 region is CASTSGGRYRALHF. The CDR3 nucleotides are TGTGCCAGCACATCAGGGGGTCGGTATAGGGCCCTCCACTTT.

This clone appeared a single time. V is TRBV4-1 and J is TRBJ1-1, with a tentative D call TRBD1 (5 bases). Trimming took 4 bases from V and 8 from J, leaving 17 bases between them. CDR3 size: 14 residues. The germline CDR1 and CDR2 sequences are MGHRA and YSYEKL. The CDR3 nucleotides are TGCGCCAGCAGCCTCACCGGGGGAGATGGGGAAGCTTTCTTT. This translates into CASSLTGGDGEAFF.

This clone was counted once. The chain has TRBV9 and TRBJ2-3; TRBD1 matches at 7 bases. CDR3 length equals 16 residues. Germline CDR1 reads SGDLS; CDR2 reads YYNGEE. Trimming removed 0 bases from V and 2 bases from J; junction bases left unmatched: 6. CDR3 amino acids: CASSVGPGQTTDTQYF. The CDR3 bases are TGTGCCAGCAGCGTAGGCCCGGGACAGACCACAGATACGCAGTATTTT.

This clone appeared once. The CDR3: CARANRVPQETQYF. The CDR3 nucleotides are TGTGCCAGGGCGAACAGGGTGCCCCAAGAGACCCAGTACTTC. This chain joins TRBV9 and TRBJ2-5; D possibly corresponds to TRBD1 (6 bases). V lost 8 bases and J lost 1, with 15 bases in between. The germline gives CDR1 SGDLS, CDR2 YYNGEE. The CDR3 spans 14 residues.

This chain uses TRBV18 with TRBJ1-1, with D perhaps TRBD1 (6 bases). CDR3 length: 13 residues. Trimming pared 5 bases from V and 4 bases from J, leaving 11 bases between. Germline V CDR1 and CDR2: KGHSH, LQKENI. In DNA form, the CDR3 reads TGTGCCAGCTCAGAGGGGGTTGGCACTGAAGCTTTCTTT. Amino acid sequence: CASSEGVGTEAFF.

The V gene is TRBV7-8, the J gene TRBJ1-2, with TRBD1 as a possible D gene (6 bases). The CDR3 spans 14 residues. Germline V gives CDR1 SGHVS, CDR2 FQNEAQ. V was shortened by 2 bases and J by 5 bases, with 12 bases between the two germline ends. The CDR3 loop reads CASSLRGKEYGYTF. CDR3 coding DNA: TGTGCCAGCAGCTTAAGGGGGAAGGAATATGGCTACACCTTC.

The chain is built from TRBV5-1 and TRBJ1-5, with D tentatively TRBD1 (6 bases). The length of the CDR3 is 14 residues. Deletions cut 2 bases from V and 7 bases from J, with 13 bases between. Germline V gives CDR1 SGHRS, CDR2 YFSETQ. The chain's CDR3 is CASSLQGSSQPQHF. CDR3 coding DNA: TGCGCCAGCAGCTTACAGGGATCTTCGCAGCCCCAGCATTTT.

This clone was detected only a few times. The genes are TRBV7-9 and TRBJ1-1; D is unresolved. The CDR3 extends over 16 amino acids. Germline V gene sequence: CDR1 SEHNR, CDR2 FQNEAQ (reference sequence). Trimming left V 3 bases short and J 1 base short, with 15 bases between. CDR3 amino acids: CASSFGGRTENTEAFF. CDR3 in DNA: TGTGCCAGCAGCTTTGGAGGTCGGACCGAGAACACTGAAGCTTTCTTT.

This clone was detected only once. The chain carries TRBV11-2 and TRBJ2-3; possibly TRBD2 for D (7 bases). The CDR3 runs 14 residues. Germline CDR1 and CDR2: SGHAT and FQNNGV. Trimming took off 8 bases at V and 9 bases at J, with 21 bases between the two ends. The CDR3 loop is CASGTTKGGATQYF. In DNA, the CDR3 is TGTGCCAGCGGAACGACGAAAGGGGGGGCAACGCAGTATTTT.

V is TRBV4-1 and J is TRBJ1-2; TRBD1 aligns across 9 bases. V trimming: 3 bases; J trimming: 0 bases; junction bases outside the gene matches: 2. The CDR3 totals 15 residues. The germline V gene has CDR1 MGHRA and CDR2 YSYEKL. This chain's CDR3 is CASSQDRGTNYGYTF. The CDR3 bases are TGCGCCAGCAGCCAGGACAGGGGAACTAACTATGGCTACACCTTC.

The CDR3 sequence is CAIRRNPDRNTEAFF. In DNA, the CDR3 is TGTGCCATCAGGCGAAACCCGGACAGGAACACTGAAGCTTTCTTT. This chain links TRBV10-3 with TRBJ1-1; D might be TRBD1 (6 bases). V was clipped by 6 bases and J by 1 base, with 15 bases between them. Germline CDR1 ENHRY, CDR2 SYGVKD. The CDR3 covers 15 residues.

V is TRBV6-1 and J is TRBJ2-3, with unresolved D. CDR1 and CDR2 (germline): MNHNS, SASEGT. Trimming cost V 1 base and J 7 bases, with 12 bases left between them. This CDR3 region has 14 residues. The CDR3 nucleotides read TGTGCCAGCAGTGAAGTGCGTAGAACGCATACGCAGTATTTT. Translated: CASSEVRRTHTQYF.

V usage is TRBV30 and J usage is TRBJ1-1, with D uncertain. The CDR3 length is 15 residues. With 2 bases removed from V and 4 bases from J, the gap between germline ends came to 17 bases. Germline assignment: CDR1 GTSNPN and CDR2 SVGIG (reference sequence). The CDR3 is CAWSIPLRRGTEAFF. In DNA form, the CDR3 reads TGTGCCTGGAGTATCCCCTTACGTCGGGGCACTGAAGCTTTCTTT.

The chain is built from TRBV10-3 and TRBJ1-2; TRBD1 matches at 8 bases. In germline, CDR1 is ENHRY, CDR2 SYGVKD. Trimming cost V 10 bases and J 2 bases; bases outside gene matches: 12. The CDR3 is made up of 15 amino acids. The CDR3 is CATADRALLNYGYTF. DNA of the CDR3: TGTGCCACCGCGGACAGGGCACTACTAAACTATGGCTACACCTTC.

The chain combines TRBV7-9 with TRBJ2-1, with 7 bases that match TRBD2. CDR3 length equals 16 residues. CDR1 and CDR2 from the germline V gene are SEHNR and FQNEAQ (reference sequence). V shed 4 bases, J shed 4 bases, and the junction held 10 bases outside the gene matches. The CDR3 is CASSSPRGGTYNEQFF. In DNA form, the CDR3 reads TGTGCCAGCAGCTCTCCACGCGGGGGAACTTACAATGAGCAGTTCTTC.

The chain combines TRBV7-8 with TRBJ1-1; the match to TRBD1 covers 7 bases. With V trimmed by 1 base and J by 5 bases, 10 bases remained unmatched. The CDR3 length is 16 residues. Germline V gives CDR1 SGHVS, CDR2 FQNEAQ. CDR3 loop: CASSLVVRQGRTEAFF. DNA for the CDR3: TGTGCCAGCAGCTTAGTCGTCCGACAGGGCAGAACTGAAGCTTTCTTT. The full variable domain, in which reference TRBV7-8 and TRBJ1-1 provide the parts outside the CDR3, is GAGVSQSPRYKVAKRGQDVALRCDPISGHVSLFWYQQALGQGPEFLTYFQNEAQLDKSGLPSDRFFAERPEGSVSTLKIQRTQQEDSAVYLCASSLVVRQGRTEAFFGQGTRLTVV.

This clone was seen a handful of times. In DNA, the CDR3 is TGTGCCAGCAGCTCTAGCGGGGCCTACAATGAGCAGTTCTTC. Translating gives CASSSSGAYNEQFF. The chain carries TRBV7-9 and TRBJ2-1; 9 positions match TRBD2. The junction had 0 bases not matched to a gene; V was cut back by 4 bases and J by 2 bases. The length of the CDR3 is 14 residues. Germline CDR1 SEHNR, CDR2 FQNEAQ (reference sequence). Together with reference TRBV7-9 and TRBJ2-1, the CDR3 gives the full variable domain: DTGVSQNPRHKITKRGQNVTFRCDPISEHNRLYWYRQTLGQGPEFLTYFQNEAQLEKSRLLSDRFSAERPKGSFSTLEIQRTEQGDSAMYLCASSSSGAYNEQFFGPGTRLTVL.

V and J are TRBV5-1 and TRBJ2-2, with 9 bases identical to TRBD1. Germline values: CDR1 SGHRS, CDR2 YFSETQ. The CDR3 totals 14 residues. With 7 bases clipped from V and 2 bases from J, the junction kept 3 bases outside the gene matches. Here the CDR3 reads CASSGQGNTGELFF. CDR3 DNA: TGCGCCAGCTCGGGACAGGGTAACACCGGGGAGCTGTTTTTT.

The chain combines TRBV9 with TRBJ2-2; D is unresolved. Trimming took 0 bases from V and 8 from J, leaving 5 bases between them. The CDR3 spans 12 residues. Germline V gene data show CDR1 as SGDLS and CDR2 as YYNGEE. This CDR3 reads CASSVVQGELFF. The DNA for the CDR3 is TGTGCCAGCAGCGTAGTTCAGGGGGAGCTGTTTTTT.